These 9 T cell receptor beta chains share one sample of origin, sequenced in a study of CD8+CD57+ T cells in acquired aplastic anemia. TCR beta VDJ and CDR3 profiling used genomic DNA as template. TCRdb processed the reads anew with MiXCR; each CDR3 protein has one entry. The table shows roughly 130,000 distinct CDR3 sequences, with about 48% occurring only once. The sequencing input was sorted CD4+, CD8+, or CD8+CD57+ T cells (not recorded which) from PBMCs. These receptor sequences come from a human donor in good health, serving as a control.

The rearrangement links TRBV25-1 to TRBJ2-7; tentatively, D is TRBD1 (6 bases). The germline CDR1 and CDR2 sequences are MGHDK and SYGVNS. The CDR3 is 14 amino acids. Trimming took 6 bases from V and 1 from J, leaving 13 bases between them. CDR3 loop: CASSPDRISYEQYF. As DNA, the CDR3 is TGTGCCAGCAGCCCTGACAGGATTTCCTACGAGCAGTACTTC.

This clonotype was found many times. The rearrangement joins TRBV20-1 to TRBJ2-7, with TRBD2 matching over 13 bases. The germline V gene encodes CDR1 DFQATT and CDR2 SNEGSKA (reference sequence). V shed 6 bases, J shed 2 bases, and the junction held 13 bases outside the gene matches. The CDR3 extends over 17 amino acids. CDR3 nucleotide sequence: TGCAGTGCCTCGGGACTAGCGGGGCCCCAAATTCCCTACGAGCAGTACTTC. This codes for CSASGLAGPQIPYEQYF.

This clonotype was found many times. The chain has TRBV20-1 and TRBJ2-3, with 8 bases matching TRBD2. V gave up 5 bases and J gave up 6 bases; unmatched junction bases: 10. The CDR3 consists of 14 residues. From germline, CDR1 is DFQATT and CDR2 SNEGSKA (reference sequence). CDR3 loop: CSAPTRGAADTQYF. CDR3 nucleotides: TGCAGTGCTCCTACGCGGGGGGCCGCCGATACGCAGTATTTT.

The table lists this clonotype with many counts. The CDR3 region is CASRWAGSSGANVLTF. Here the CDR3 DNA reads TGTGCCAGCAGATGGGCCGGTAGCTCTGGGGCCAACGTCCTGACTTTC. The rearrangement uses TRBV27 and TRBJ2-6, with D uncertain. V lost 6 bases and J lost 0, with 12 bases in between. CDR1 MNHEY and CDR2 SMNVEV come from the germline V gene (reference sequence). The CDR3 is 16 residues long.

This clonotype occurred once. The chain's CDR3 is CAISEGRGQGLDTQYF. In DNA, the CDR3 is TGTGCCATCAGTGAGGGCCGGGGACAGGGCTTAGATACGCAGTATTTT. The rearrangement links TRBV10-3 to TRBJ2-3; 9 bases align to TRBD1. Germline CDR1 reads ENHRY; CDR2 reads SYGVKD. This CDR3 comprises 16 residues. Unmatched junction bases numbered 8, after V lost 2 bases and J lost 5 bases.

This clonotype has a handful of counts. The chain joins TRBV19 to TRBJ1-1; TRBD1 agrees at 8 bases. The CDR3 runs 15 residues. V was pared by 5 bases and J by 1 base, with 6 bases of the junction left unmatched. CDR1 LNHDA and CDR2 SQIVND come from the germline V gene (reference sequence). CDR3 amino acids: CASSVPRGQNTEAFF. The CDR3 nucleotides are TGTGCCAGTAGTGTACCCAGGGGGCAGAACACTGAAGCTTTCTTT.

The chain recombines TRBV7-2 with TRBJ1-2; D is unclear. This CDR3 is built from 13 residues. The germline CDR1 and CDR2 sequences are SGHTA and FQGNSA. V shed 7 bases and J shed 5 bases, with 14 bases lying between them. CDR3: CASTQPAEYGYTF. DNA of the CDR3: TGTGCCAGCACCCAGCCCGCGGAGTATGGCTACACCTTC.

This clonotype was counted only a few times. This chain uses TRBV10-1 with TRBJ2-7, with 8 bases fitting TRBD1. Per germline, CDR1 WNHNN and CDR2 SYGVQD (reference sequence). CDR3 size: 15 residues. V lost 5 bases and J lost 5; bases outside the gene matches: 11. The CDR3 bases are TGCGCCAGCAGTTCGGACAGGGCTTCTGTCAACGAGCAGTACTTC. Its translation: CASSSDRASVNEQYF.

The table lists this clonotype with a few counts. The chain recombines TRBV6-2 or TRBV6-3 with TRBJ1-2; 7 bases are shared with TRBD1. CDR1 and CDR2 from the germline V gene are MNHEY and SVGEGT. The junction had 6 bases not matched to a gene; V was cut back by 4 bases and J by 4 bases. This CDR3 has 14 residues. In DNA form, the CDR3 reads TGTGCCAGCAGTTTCCCGGGACAGTCCTATGGCTACACCTTC. Translated, it gives CASSFPGQSYGYTF.